The T cell receptor beta chain described here comes from a study of blood T cell repertoires in COVID-19. Turning to the study itself: COVID-19 samples collected from the United States, Italy and Spain covered acute and convalescent phases. T cells, B-cell-depleted T cells, or PBMCs provided the cDNA or gDNA that served as material.

In the authors' methods: Estimation of nucleated cell counts relied on the amplification of reference gene primers. Data came from immunoSEQ multiplex PCR; TCRdb stores just in-frame clones and leaves some out. From that table come the V and J calls and clone size; the DNA was used to work out D and trimming. The sample records some 400,000 clones, more than 75% being singletons. Germline CDR1 reads SGDLS; CDR2 reads YYNGEE. The length of the CDR3 is 15 residues. V lost 4 bases to trimming and J lost 4 bases, with 15 bases between them. The sequence came from a human donor with acute or convalescent COVID-19. The donor label of this sample is uncertain. Sequenced input: peripheral blood. The chain combines TRBV9 with TRBJ1-3, with D possibly matching TRBD1 (5 bases). The CDR3 DNA follows: TGTGCCAGCAGCCCAGGACCAGGGTGGGGAAACACCATATATTTT. This encodes CASSPGPGWGNTIYF.